This record covers a single TCR beta chain. Germline trimming cut 4 bases from V and 0 bases from J; bases unmatched to any gene: 6. Germline V gene sequence: CDR1 SGHRS, CDR2 YFSETQ. The CDR3 sequence is 18 residues long. Repertoires were generated with immunoSEQ multiplex PCR, while TCRdb's copy carries only in-frame clones and drops some. The table records about 140,000 clones, approximately 80% of them present only once. These data originate in a study of blood T cell repertoires in COVID-19. The clonotype comes from a woman older than 75 with active or convalescent COVID-19. Sequences were obtained from peripheral blood. V and J are TRBV5-1 and TRBJ1-6, with 11 bases identical to TRBD1. DNA for the CDR3: TGCGCCAGCAGCACCGGACAGGGGGCGGGCTCCTATAATTCACCCCTCCACTTT. Translated, it gives CASSTGQGAGSYNSPLHF.